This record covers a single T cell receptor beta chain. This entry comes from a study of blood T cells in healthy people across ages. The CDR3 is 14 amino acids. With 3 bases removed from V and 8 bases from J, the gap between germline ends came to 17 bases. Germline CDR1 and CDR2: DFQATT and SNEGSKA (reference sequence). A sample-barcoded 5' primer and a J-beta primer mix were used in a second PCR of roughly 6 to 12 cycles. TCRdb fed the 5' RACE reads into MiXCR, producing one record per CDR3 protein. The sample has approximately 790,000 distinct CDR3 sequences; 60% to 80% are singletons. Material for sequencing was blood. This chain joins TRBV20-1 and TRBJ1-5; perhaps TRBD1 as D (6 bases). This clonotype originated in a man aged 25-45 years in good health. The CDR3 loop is CSASGGAVLEPQHF. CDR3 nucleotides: TGCAGTGCTAGTGGGGGGGCGGTCCTGGAGCCCCAGCATTTT.